The clone carrying this T cell receptor (beta chain) came up once. Antigen specificity is unknown. This specimen belongs to a study of T cells in narcolepsy. Trimming stripped 4 bases from V and 11 bases from J, with 9 bases between. This CDR3 is built from 12 residues. CDR1 and CDR2 from the germline V gene are MGHDK and SYGVNS. Regarding the study as a whole: Same-patient CSF and blood CD4+ T cell clonotypes included HCRT-specific and TRIB2-specific autoreactive ones. Blood of same and different patients, but not healthy controls, reportedly held recurring autoreactive clonotypes.

Here immunoSEQ multiplex PCR was the method, and the copy in TCRdb shows in-frame clones only, minus some. Here the sample spans fewer than 30,000 clones, approximately 89% being singletons. The genes are TRBV25-1 and TRBJ1-6, with D uncertain. The sequence was collected from a human donor with narcolepsy. What was sequenced was CD45RA- memory CD4+ T cells from PBMCs. The CDR3 here is CASSGGRTPLHF. CDR3 nucleotides: TGTGCCAGCAGTGGAGGGAGGACACCCCTCCACTTT.